This T cell receptor (beta chain) originates from a study of T-cell memory formation after mild COVID-19. Notes on the study in general: What remained unconfirmed was the SARS-CoV-2 specificity of second-wave clones peaking on day 37. Certain responding clones were present in pre-infection memory, suggesting participation of cross-reactive memory. Clones contracting day 15 to 85 were balanced CD4/CD8; later expanders leaned CD4+.

The CDR3 totals 14 residues. Trimming left V 0 bases short and J 5 bases short, with 7 bases between. The germline V gene encodes CDR1 LGHDT and CDR2 YNNKEL (reference sequence). TCR alpha and TCR beta cDNA libraries carrying sample barcodes and UMIs came from 5'RACE with constant-segment primers. MiXCR was run by TCRdb on the 5' RACE reads, yielding one entry per CDR3 protein. Of approximately 290,000 distinct CDR3 sequences in the sample, 15% were seen once. The table lists this clonotype with a few counts. No antigen is known for it. The sequenced sample consisted of PBMCs or a T cell subset sorted from them (not recorded which). The chain carries TRBV3-1 and TRBJ2-2, with D maybe TRBD1 (5 bases). This clonotype was sampled from a man aged 18 to 30 who had mild COVID-19 (a few samples of this study predate the infection). Cell type and time point are not known. CDR3 loop: CASSQEGETGELFF. CDR3 DNA: TGTGCCAGCAGCCAAGAAGGGGAAACCGGGGAGCTGTTTTTT.